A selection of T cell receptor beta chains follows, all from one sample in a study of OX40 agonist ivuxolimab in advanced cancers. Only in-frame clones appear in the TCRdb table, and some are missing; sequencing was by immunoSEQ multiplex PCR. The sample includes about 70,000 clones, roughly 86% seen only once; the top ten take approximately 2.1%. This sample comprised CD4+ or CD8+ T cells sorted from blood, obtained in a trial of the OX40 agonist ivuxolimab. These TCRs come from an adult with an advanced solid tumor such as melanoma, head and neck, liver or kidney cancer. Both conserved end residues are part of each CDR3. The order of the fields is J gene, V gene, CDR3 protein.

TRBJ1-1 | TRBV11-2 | CASGPRGGYDTEAFF
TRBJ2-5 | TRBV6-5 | CATTGLAGAKTQYF
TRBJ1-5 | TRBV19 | CASSPTEISSRAQHF
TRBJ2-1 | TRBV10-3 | CAISEGTPWSSYNEQFF
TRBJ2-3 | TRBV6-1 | CASTGQGSNTDTQYF
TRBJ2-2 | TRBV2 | CASGPGPGELFF
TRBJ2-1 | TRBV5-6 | CASSLLTSGGAGSYNEQFF
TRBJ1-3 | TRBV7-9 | CASSHHRGSSGNTIYF
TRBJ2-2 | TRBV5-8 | CASSYRVRGTGELFF
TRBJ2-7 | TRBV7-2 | CASSKQVPYEQYF
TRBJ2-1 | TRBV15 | CATSKGTGHYNEQFF
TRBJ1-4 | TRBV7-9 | CASSLVTGNEKLFF
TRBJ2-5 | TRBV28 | CASVRTGRWETQYF
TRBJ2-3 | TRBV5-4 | CASSFYSGVTDTQYF
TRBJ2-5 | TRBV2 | CASSGHREETQYF
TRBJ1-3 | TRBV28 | CASSPGGGSGNTIYF
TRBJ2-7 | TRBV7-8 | CASSLADISYEQYF
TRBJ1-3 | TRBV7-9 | CASSLGGTAGNTIYF
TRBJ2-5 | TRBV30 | CAWSDLTGVETQYF
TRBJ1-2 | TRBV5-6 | CASSLRDRSYGYTF
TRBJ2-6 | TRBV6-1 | CASSERPNSGANVLTF
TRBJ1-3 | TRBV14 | CASSQGARGRGNTIYF
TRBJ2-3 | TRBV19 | CASSLDRKTDTQYF
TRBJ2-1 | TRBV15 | CATSRDTGDRVKNEQFF
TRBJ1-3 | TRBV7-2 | CASSLYSGVGSGNTIYF
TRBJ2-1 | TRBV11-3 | CASSLGGAGISYNEQFF
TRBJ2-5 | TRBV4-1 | CASSRLRGGETQYF
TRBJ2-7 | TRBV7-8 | CASSLDGRASYEQYF
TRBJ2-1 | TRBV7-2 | CASSASLAGGEQFF
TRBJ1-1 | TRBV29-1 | CSVVRPFTEAFF
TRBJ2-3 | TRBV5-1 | CASSTRQGGTDTQYF
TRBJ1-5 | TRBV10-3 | CAISHGQGREQPQHF
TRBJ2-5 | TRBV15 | CATSRENYQETQYF
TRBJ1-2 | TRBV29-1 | CSVVDGNYGYTF
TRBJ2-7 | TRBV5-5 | CASSLQQQSYEQYF
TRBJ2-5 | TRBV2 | CASSQRAQETQYF
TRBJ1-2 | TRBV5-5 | CASSPDRGHGYTF
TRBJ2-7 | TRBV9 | CASSVWAQGNEQYF
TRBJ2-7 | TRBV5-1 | CASSLGQGGYEQYF
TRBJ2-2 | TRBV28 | CASSRSGYTGELFF
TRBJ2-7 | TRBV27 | CASSPRAGGPYEQYF
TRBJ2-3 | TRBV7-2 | CASSLVQIGTDTQYF
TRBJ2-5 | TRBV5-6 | CASSFAGETQYF